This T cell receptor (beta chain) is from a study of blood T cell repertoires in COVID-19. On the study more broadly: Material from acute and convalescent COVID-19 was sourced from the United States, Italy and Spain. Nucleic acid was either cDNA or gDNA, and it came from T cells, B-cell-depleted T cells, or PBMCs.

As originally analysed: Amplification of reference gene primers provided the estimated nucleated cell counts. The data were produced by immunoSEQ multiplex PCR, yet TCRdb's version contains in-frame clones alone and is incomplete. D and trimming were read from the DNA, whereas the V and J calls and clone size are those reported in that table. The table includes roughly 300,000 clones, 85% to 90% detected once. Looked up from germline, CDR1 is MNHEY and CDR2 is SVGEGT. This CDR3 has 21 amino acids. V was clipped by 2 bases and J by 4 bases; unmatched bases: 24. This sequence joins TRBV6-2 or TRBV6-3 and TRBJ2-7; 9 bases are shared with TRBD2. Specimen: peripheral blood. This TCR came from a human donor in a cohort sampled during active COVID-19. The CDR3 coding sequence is TGTGCCAGCAGTTACCCCGCAGGCCAGGTCAGCGGGAGGAGAGAATATTACGAGCAGTACTTC. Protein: CASSYPAGQVSGRREYYEQYF.